This record covers a single T cell receptor beta chain. Under the authors' procedure: Scientists estimated how many nucleated cells there were by amplifying reference gene primers. The repertoire was sequenced with immunoSEQ multiplex PCR; TCRdb's copy has only in-frame clones and lacks some. V and J calls plus clone size are reproduced from that table; the DNA served to infer D and trimming. The top ten clones hold 4.9% of a sample with roughly 200,000 clones, 70% to 90% of them seen once. This sample is part of a study of blood T cell repertoires in COVID-19. Study at large: Donors in the United States, Italy and Spain gave samples during acute or convalescent COVID-19. Nucleic acid was either cDNA or gDNA, and it came from T cells, B-cell-depleted T cells, or PBMCs.

CDR3 length: 15 residues. Trimming removed 4 bases at V and 7 bases at J, with 14 bases between. Germline V gives CDR1 LGHNA, CDR2 YNFKEQ. The sequence came from a woman older than 75 with acute or convalescent COVID-19. Sequenced material: peripheral blood. V usage is TRBV4-2 and J usage is TRBJ1-6, with D perhaps TRBD1 (5 bases). The CDR3 here is CASSPLGLENSPLHF. CDR3 nucleotide sequence: TGTGCCAGCAGCCCCCTGGGGCTTGAGAATTCACCCCTCCACTTT.